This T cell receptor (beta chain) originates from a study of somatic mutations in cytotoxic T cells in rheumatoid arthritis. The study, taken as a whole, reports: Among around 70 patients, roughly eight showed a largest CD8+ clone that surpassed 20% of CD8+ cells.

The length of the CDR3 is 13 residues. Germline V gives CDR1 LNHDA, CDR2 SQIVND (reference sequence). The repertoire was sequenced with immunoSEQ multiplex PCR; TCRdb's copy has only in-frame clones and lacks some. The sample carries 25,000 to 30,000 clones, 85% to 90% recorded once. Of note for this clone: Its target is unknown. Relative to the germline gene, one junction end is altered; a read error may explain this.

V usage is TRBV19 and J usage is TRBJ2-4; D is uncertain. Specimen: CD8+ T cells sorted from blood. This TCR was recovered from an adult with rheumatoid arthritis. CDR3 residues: CASSIASGSLPLF. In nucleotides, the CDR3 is TGTGCCAGTAGTATAGCCTCGGGCAGCCTACCCTTATTC. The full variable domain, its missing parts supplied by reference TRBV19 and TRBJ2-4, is DGGITQSPKYLFRKEGQNVTLSCEQNLNHDAMYWYRQDPGQGLRLIYYSQIVNDFQKGDIAEGYSVSREKKESFPLTVTSAQKNPTAFYLCASSIASGSLPLFGAGTRLSVL.